The clone carrying this T cell receptor (beta chain) showed up many times. Antigen specificity is unknown. In making diagnoses, clinical symptoms, serum thyroxine and TRAb, thyroid ultrasound and orbital computed tomography were all used. The sample is drawn from a study of T cells in Graves' hyperthyroidism and ophthalmopathy. Study results and caveats: Clonotypes that were expanded in thyroid above 0.001 mostly appeared in blood too.

Regions amplified from RNA transcripts were the TCR beta CDR3 regions. First-round RT-PCR with HTBI primers amplified the TCR CDR3 region. TCRdb re-called the multiplex PCR reads through MiXCR, storing one row per CDR3 protein. In the table there are hundreds of thousands of distinct CDR3 sequences, more than 15% of which are singletons. V was pared by 8 bases and J by 4 bases, with 28 bases between. Germline V gene lookup returns CDR1 KGHDR and CDR2 SFDVKD. This CDR3 contains 18 residues. The TCR was taken from a woman in her thirties or forties with Graves' ophthalmopathy. Sequencing input: blood. The J gene is TRBJ1-1, the V gene TRBV24-1; D may be TRBD1 (6 bases). CDR3 protein: CATTKETGGDGPTTEAFF. The CDR3 DNA is TGTGCCACCACGAAAGAGACAGGCGGCGACGGACCTACCACTGAAGCTTTCTTT.